The 9 T cell receptor beta chains in this list originate from one sample, sequenced in a study of T cell clonality in common variable immunodeficiency. Method: immunoSEQ multiplex PCR; TCRdb's copy keeps in-frame clones and lacks some. This record lists about 47,000 clones, none seen once only, and the top ten clones contain about 2%. The sequenced material came from peripheral blood mononuclear cells. The receptors come from a person aged 18 to 70 in good health.

As concerns this clone: The sequence runs out 3 residues before the end of the CDR3; the remainder is reconstructed from the germline J gene. V gene TRBV2 combines with J gene TRBJ1-5, with D possibly matching TRBD1 (6 bases). CDR1 and CDR2 from the germline V gene are SNHLY and FYNNEI. Trimming took off 7 bases at V and 7 bases at J, with 17 bases between the two ends. The CDR3 has 14 amino acids. Incomplete CDR3 DNA: TGTGCCAGCACCCTGCGGGGGCATATCCAGCCC. This translates into CASTLRGHIQP. The full-length CDR3 reads as CASTLRGHIQPQHF.

The table lists this clone with many counts. Coverage ceases 3 residues before the CDR3 finishes, and the germline J gene fills in the end. The chain links TRBV6-2 or TRBV6-3 to TRBJ2-1, with 8 bases that match TRBD1. Germline CDR1 and CDR2: MNHEY and SVGEGT. V lost 5 bases and J lost 0; bases outside the gene matches: 6. CDR3 length: 16 amino acids. The CDR3 sequence is CASSDRGPSSYNEQFF. The sequenced CDR3 bases are TGTGCCAGCAGTGACAGGGGCCCTAGCTCCTACAATGAG.

This clone was detected many times. This chain's CDR3 is CASSPRGGVPYEQYF. The part of the CDR3 DNA that was read is TGTGCCAGCAGCCCGCGGGGGGGGGTGCCCTACGAG. The genes are TRBV28 and TRBJ2-7, with 9 bases lining up with TRBD2. The CDR3 end falls 3 residues outside the read, so it is completed with the germline J gene. The CDR3 totals 15 residues. J gave up 2 bases and V 6 bases, and 8 bases lay outside the gene matches. Germline CDR1 reads MDHEN; CDR2 reads SYDVKM.

This clone appeared many times. The CDR3 end falls 3 residues outside the read, so it is completed with the germline J gene. This chain links TRBV4-1 with TRBJ2-5; tentatively, D is TRBD1 (5 bases). Germline V lookup: CDR1 MGHRA, CDR2 YSYEKL. V dropped 1 base and J dropped 2 bases, with 14 bases sitting between them. The CDR3 is made up of 16 amino acids. CDR3 amino acids: CASSQGQGRGQETQYF. The DNA read from the CDR3 is TGCGCCAGCAGCCAAGGTCAGGGAAGGGGACAAGAGACC.

This chain's CDR3 is CASSIGTDYNEQFF. The CDR3 DNA, read in part, is TGCGCCAGCAGCATAGGGACAGACTACAATGAG. The chain recombines TRBV5-1 with TRBJ2-1, with 7 bases fitting TRBD1. The CDR3 goes on 3 residues after the read ends, and that part is filled in from the germline J gene. With V trimmed by 4 bases and J by 3 bases, 4 bases remained unmatched. Germline V gives CDR1 SGHRS, CDR2 YFSETQ. The CDR3 extends over 14 amino acids.

This clone was observed many times. Read sequence stops 3 residues before the CDR3 end, and the germline J gene provides the missing end. V and J are TRBV18 and TRBJ1-2; D is possibly TRBD1 (6 bases). Per the germline V gene, CDR1 is KGHSH and CDR2 is LQKENI. CDR3 length: 14 amino acids. The CDR3 protein is CASSPRQDTDGYTF. CDR3 DNA, as far as it was read: TGTGCCAGCTCGCCTCGACAGGACACGGACGGC. Together with reference TRBV18 and TRBJ1-2, the CDR3 gives the full variable domain: NAGVMQNPRHLVRRRGQEARLRCSPMKGHSHVYWYRQLPEEGLKFMVYLQKENIIDESGMPKERFSAEFPKEGPSILRIQQVVRGDSAAYFCASSPRQDTDGYTFGSGTRLTVV.

This clone was counted many times. The sequenced fragment ends 3 residues before the CDR3 boundary, so the rest is inferred from the germline J gene. The V call is TRBV7-9, the J call TRBJ1-1; TRBD1 might be the D (5 bases). Looked up from germline, CDR1 is SEHNR and CDR2 is FQNEAQ (reference sequence). Trimming left V 5 bases short and J 1 base short, with 8 bases between. This CDR3 contains 13 residues. CDR3 DNA (partial): TGTGCCAGCAGCCCGACAGCGAACACTGAA. This encodes CASSPTANTE. The full CDR3 protein is CASSPTANTEAFF. The full variable domain, completed using reference TRBV7-9 and TRBJ1-1, is DTGVSQNPRHKITKRGQNVTFRCDPISEHNRLYWYRQTLGQGPEFLTYFQNEAQLEKSRLLSDRFSAERPKGSFSTLEIQRTEQGDSAMYLCASSPTANTEAFFGQGTRLTVV.

In its sample, this clone was seen a few times. The CDR3 end is not reached by the read, which stops 3 residues before it; the germline J gene fills it in. The chain joins TRBV11-2 to TRBJ2-4, with D perhaps TRBD2 (6 bases). CDR1 SGHAT and CDR2 FQNNGV come from the germline V gene. The CDR3 has 11 residues. CDR3 in amino acids: CASSLEGTQYF. Incomplete CDR3 DNA: TGTGCCAGCAGCTTGGAGGGTACT.

This clone was observed a few times. Sequencing ends 3 residues short of the CDR3 end; the germline J gene provides the rest. The genes are TRBV20-1 and TRBJ2-7, with D perhaps TRBD2 (5 bases). Germline V gene sequence: CDR1 DFQATT, CDR2 SNEGSKA (reference sequence). This CDR3 comprises 15 residues. The germline V and J ends were trimmed by 3 bases and 6 bases, with 21 bases remaining between them. Partial CDR3 DNA: TGCAGTGCTAGGGTGGTGGCGGATCTACTAGGCGAG. Protein sequence: CSARVVADLLGE. The full CDR3 sequence reads CSARVVADLLGEQYF.